Detailed here is one TCR beta chain. This entry is derived from a study of blood T cell repertoires in COVID-19. Study-wide context: Samples representing acute and convalescent COVID-19 were sourced from the United States, Italy and Spain. PBMCs, B-cell-depleted T cells, or T cells provided the cDNA or gDNA that made up the material.

TCRdb's table, derived via immunoSEQ multiplex PCR, lists solely in-frame clones and lacks some. The table shows 200,000 or so clones, with 88% occurring only once. Seattle's cohort entered during active infection and was followed longitudinally. Trimming removed 1 base from V and 5 bases from J; junction bases left unmatched: 4. This CDR3 is 14 amino acids long. Per the germline V gene, CDR1 is MNHNS and CDR2 is SASEGT. The clonotype originates from a man aged 45-65 years with COVID-19, enrolled during active disease. Material: peripheral blood. V usage is TRBV6-1 and J usage is TRBJ2-7; 8 bases match TRBD2. The CDR3 loop reads CASSEGGRSDEQYF. In DNA form, the CDR3 reads TGTGCCAGCAGTGAAGGCGGGAGGTCGGACGAGCAGTACTTC.